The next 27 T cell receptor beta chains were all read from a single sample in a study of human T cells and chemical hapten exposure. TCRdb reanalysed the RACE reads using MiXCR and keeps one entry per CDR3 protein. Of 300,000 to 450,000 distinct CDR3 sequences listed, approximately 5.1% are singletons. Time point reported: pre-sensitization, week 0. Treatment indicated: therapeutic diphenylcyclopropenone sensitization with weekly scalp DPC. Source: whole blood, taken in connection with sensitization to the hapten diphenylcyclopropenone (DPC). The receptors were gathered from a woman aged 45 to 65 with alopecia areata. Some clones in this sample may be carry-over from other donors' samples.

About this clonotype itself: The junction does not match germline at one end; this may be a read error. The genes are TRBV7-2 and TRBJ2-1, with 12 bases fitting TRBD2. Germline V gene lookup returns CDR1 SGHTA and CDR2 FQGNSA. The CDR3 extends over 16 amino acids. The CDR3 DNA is TGTGCCAACAGCTCCAAACTAGCGGGGGGCTACAATGAGCAGTTCTTC. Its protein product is CANSSKLAGGYNEQFF.

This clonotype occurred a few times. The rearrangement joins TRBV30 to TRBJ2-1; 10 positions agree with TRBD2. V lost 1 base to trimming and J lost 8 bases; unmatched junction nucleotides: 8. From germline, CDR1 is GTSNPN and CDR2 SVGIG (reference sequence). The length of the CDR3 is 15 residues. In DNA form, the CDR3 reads TGTGCCTGGAGTGGGCCCTTAGCGGGAGGCTATGAGCAGTTCTTC. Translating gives CAWSGPLAGGYEQFF.

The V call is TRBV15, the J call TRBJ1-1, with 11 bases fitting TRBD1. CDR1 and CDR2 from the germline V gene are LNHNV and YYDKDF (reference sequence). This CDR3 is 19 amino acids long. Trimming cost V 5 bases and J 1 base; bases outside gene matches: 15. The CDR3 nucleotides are TGTGCCACCAGCTCCCACTGGGTAGGACAGGGGGCCGGGAACACTGAAGCTTTCTTT. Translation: CATSSHWVGQGAGNTEAFF.

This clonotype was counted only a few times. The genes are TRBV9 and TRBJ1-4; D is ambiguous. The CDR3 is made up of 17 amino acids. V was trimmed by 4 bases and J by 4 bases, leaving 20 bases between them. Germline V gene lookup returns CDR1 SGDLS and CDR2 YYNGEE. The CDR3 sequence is CASSPSLWETNNEKLFF. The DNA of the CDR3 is TGTGCCAGCAGCCCCTCACTTTGGGAGACCAATAATGAAAAACTGTTTTTT. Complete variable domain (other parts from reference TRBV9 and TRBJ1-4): DSGVTQTPKHLITATGQRVTLRCSPRSGDLSVYWYQQSLDQGLQFLIQYYNGEERAKGNILERFSAQQFPDLHSELNLSSLELGDSALYFCASSPSLWETNNEKLFFGSGTQLSVL.

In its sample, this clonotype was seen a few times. CDR3 residues: CASSYSGGSDEQYF. The CDR3 nucleotides are TGTGCCAGCAGTTACTCCGGGGGTAGCGACGAGCAGTACTTC. The gene calls are TRBV6-6 and TRBJ2-7; D perhaps matches TRBD2 (6 bases). Germline V gene sequence: CDR1 MNHNY, CDR2 SVGAGI (reference sequence). The CDR3 extends over 14 amino acids. The V gene lost 0 bases and the J gene lost 5 bases, with 11 bases spanning the gap.

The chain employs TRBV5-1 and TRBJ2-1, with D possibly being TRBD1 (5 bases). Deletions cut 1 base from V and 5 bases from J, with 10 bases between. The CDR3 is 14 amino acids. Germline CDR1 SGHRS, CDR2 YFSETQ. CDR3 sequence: CASSLPRQNNEQFF. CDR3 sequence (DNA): TGCGCCAGCAGCTTGCCTAGACAGAACAATGAGCAGTTCTTC.

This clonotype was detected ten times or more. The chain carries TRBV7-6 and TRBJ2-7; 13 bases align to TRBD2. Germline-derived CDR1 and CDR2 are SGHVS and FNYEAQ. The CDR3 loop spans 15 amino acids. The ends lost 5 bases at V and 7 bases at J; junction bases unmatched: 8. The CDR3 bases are TGTGCCAGCAGCACTACTAGCGGGAGGGCCCGTGAGCAGTACTTC. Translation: CASSTTSGRAREQYF.

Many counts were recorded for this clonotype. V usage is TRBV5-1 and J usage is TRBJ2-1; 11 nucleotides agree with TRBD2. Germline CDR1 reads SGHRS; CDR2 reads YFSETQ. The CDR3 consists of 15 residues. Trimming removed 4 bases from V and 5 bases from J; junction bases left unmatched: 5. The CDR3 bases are TGCGCCAGCAGCCCGGGACTAGCGGAGGACAATGAGCAGTTCTTC. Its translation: CASSPGLAEDNEQFF.

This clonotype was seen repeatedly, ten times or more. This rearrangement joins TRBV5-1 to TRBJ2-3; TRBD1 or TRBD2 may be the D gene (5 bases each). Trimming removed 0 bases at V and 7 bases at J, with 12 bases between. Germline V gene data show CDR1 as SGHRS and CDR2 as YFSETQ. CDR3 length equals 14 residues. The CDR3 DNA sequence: TGCGCCAGCAGCTTGGTTGGGGACCTAAATACGCAGTATTTT. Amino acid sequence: CASSLVGDLNTQYF. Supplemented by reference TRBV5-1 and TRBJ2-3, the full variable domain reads KAGVTQTPRYLIKTRGQQVTLSCSPISGHRSVSWYQQTPGQGLQFLFEYFSETQRNKGNFPGRFSGRQFSNSRSEMNVSTLELGDSALYLCASSLVGDLNTQYFGPGTRLTVL.

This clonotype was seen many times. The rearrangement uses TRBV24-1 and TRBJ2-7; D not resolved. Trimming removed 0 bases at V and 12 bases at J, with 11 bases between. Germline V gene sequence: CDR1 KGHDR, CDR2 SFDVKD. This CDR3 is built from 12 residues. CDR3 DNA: TGTGCCACCAGTGATTTGTGGTACAGTTGGTACTTC. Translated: CATSDLWYSWYF.

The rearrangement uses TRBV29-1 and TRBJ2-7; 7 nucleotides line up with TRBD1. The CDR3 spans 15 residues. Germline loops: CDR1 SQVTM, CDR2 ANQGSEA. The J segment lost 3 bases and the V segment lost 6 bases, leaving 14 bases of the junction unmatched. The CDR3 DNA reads TGCAGCGTACGATCCTGGACAGGCGGCAACTACGAGCAGTACTTC. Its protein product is CSVRSWTGGNYEQYF.

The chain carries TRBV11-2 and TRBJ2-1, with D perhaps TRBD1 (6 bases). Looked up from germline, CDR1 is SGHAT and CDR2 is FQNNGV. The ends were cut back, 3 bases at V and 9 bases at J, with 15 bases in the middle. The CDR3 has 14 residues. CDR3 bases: TGTGCCAGCAGCTTGGGGGCCGCCTTGGGTGAGCAGTTCTTC. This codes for CASSLGAALGEQFF.

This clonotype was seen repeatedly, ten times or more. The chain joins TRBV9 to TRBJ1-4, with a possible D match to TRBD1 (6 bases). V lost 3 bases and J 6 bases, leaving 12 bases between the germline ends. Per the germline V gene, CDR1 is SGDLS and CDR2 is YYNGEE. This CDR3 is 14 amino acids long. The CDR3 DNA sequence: TGTGCCAGCAGCGCGGACAGCCGTTATGAAAAACTGTTTTTT. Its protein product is CASSADSRYEKLFF.

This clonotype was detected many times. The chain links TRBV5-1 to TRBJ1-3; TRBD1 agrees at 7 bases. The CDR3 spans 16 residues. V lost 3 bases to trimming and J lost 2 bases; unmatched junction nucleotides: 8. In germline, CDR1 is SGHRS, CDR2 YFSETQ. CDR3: CASSSRQGMAGNTIYF. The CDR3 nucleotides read TGCGCCAGCAGCTCTCGACAGGGCATGGCTGGAAACACCATATATTTT.

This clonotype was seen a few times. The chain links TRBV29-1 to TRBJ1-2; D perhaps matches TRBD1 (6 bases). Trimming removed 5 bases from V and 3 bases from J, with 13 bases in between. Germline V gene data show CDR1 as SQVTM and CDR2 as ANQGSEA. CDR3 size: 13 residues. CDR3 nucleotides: TGCAGCGTTCTTGGGAGGACAGACTATGGCTACACCTTC. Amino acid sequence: CSVLGRTDYGYTF.

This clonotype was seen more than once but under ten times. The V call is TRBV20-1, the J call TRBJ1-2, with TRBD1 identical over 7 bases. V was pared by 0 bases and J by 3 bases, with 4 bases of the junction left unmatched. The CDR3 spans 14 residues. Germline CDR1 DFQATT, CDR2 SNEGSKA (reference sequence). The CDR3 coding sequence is TGCAGTGCTAGAGATACGGGACAGTACTATGGCTACACCTTC. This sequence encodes CSARDTGQYYGYTF.

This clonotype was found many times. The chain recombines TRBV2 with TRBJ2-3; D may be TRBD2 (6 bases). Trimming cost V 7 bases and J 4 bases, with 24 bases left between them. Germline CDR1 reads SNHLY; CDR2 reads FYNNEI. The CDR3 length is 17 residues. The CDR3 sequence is CASIGGVLPFAPDTQYF. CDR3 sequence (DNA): TGTGCCAGCATTGGCGGGGTTCTCCCCTTCGCCCCAGATACGCAGTATTTT. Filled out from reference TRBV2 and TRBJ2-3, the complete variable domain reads EPEVTQTPSHQVTQMGQEVILRCVPISNHLYFYWYRQILGQKVEFLVSFYNNEISEKSEIFDDQFSVERPDGSNFTLKIRSTKLEDSAMYFCASIGGVLPFAPDTQYFGPGTRLTVL.

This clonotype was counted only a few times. The CDR3: CASSLGTAFYEQYF. The DNA for the CDR3 is TGCGCCAGCAGCTTAGGGACAGCCTTCTACGAGCAGTACTTC. J is TRBJ2-7 and V is TRBV5-1, with TRBD1 identical over 7 bases. Losses at the gene ends were 2 bases for V and 3 bases for J; bases not matched to a gene: 5. Germline CDR1 SGHRS, CDR2 YFSETQ. CDR3 length: 14 amino acids.

CDR3 sequence reads: CASSYGGYGYTF. The CDR3 region has the DNA TGTGCCAGCAGTTACGGAGGGTATGGCTACACCTTC. The chain combines TRBV6-5 with TRBJ1-2; no clear D gene. Germline values: CDR1 MNHEY, CDR2 SVGAGI. CDR3 length equals 12 residues. The ends were cut back, 2 bases at V and 5 bases at J, with 6 bases in the middle.

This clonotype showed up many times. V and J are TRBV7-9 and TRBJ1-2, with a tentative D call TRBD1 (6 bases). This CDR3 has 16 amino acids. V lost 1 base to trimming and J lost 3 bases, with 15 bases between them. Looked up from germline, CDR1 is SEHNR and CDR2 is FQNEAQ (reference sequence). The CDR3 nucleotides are TGTGCCAGCAGCTTAGTATGGGGACAAACGGACTATGGCTACACCTTC. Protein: CASSLVWGQTDYGYTF.

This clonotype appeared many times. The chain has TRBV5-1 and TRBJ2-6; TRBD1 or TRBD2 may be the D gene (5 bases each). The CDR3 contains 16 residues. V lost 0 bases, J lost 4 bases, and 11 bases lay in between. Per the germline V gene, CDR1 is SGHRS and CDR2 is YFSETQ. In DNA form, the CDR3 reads TGCGCCAGCAGCTTGGAGGGGACCGCCGGGGCCAACGTCCTGACTTTC. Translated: CASSLEGTAGANVLTF. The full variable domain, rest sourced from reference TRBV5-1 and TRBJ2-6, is KAGVTQTPRYLIKTRGQQVTLSCSPISGHRSVSWYQQTPGQGLQFLFEYFSETQRNKGNFPGRFSGRQFSNSRSEMNVSTLELGDSALYLCASSLEGTAGANVLTFGAGSRLTVL.

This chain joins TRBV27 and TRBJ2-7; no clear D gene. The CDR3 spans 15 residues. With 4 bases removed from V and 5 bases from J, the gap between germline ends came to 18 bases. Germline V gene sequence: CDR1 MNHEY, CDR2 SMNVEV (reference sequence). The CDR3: CASSSLEGFFHEQYF. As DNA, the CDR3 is TGTGCCAGCAGTTCACTTGAAGGTTTTTTCCACGAGCAGTACTTC.

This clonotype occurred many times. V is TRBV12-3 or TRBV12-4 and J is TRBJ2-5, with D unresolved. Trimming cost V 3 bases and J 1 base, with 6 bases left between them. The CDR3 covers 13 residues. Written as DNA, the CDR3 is TGTGCCAGCAGTTTCTCAGGCCAAGAGACCCAGTACTTC. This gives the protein CASSFSGQETQYF.

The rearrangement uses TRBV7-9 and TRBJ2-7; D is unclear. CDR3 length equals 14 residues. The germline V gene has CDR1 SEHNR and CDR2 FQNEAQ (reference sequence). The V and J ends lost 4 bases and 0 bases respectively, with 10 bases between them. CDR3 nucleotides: TGTGCCAGCAGCTCGTGGACCCTCTCCTACGAGCAGTACTTC. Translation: CASSSWTLSYEQYF. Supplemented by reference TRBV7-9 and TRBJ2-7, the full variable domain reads DTGVSQNPRHKITKRGQNVTFRCDPISEHNRLYWYRQTLGQGPEFLTYFQNEAQLEKSRLLSDRFSAERPKGSFSTLEIQRTEQGDSAMYLCASSSWTLSYEQYFGPGTRLTVT.

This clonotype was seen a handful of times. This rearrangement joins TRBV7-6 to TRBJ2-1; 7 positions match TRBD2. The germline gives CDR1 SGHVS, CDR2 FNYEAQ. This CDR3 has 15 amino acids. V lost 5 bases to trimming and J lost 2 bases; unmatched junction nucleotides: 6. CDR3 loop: CASSPLATPYNEQFF. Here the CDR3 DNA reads TGTGCCAGCAGCCCACTAGCGACCCCCTACAATGAGCAGTTCTTC.

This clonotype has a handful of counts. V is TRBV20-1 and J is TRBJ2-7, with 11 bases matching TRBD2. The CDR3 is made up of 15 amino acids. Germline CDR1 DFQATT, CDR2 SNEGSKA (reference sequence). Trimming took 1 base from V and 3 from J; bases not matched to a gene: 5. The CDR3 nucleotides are TGCAGTGCTAGAGGGCTAGCGGGGGGCATCTACGAGCAGTACTTC. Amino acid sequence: CSARGLAGGIYEQYF.

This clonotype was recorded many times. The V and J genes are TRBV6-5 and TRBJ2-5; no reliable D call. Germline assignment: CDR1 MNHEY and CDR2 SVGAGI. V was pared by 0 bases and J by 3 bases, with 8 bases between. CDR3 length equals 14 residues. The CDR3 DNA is TGTGCCAGCAGTTACTCCGGCGTCGAAGAGACCCAGTACTTC. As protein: CASSYSGVEETQYF.